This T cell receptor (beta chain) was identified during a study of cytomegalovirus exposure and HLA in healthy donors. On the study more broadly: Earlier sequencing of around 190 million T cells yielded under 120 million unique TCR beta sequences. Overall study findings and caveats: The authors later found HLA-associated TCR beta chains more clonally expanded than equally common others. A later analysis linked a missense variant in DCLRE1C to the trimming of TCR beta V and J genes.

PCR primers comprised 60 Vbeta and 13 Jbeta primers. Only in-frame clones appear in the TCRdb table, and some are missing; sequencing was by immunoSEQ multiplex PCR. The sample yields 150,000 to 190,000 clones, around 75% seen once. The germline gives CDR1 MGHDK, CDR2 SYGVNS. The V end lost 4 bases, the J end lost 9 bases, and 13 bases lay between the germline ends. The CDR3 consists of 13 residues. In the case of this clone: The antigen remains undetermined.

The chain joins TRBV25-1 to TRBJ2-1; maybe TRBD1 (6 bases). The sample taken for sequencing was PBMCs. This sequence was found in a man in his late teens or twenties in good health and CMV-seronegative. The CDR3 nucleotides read TGTGCCAGCAGTGGGCAGGGGATGGGTGAGCAGTTCTTC. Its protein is CASSGQGMGEQFF.